These 32 T cell receptor beta chains were sequenced from one sample in a study of blood T cell repertoires in COVID-19. The protocol was immunoSEQ multiplex PCR, while the TCRdb copy is restricted to in-frame clones and leaves out a portion. This sample has some 190,000 clones, with 65% to 85% found just once. Sequencing was performed on PBMCs or T cells enriched from blood (not recorded which). These receptor sequences come from a man between 25 and 39 years old with acute COVID-19.

The chain has TRBV28 and TRBJ1-6; TRBD1 aligns across 9 bases. The CDR3 is 16 residues long. Germline-derived CDR1 and CDR2 are MDHEN and SYDVKM. Trimming cost V 6 bases and J 7 bases; bases outside gene matches: 10. The CDR3 protein is CASSLPAGQGNSPLHF. In DNA, the CDR3 is TGTGCCAGCAGCCTGCCTGCGGGACAGGGAAATTCACCCCTCCACTTT. Based on the CDR3 plus reference TRBV28 and TRBJ1-6, the full variable domain is DVKVTQSSRYLVKRTGEKVFLECVQDMDHENMFWYRQDPGLGLRLIYFSYDVKMKEKGDIPEGYSVSREKKERFSLILESASTNQTSMYLCASSLPAGQGNSPLHFGNGTRLTVT.

The genes are TRBV2 and TRBJ2-3; 8 bases are shared with TRBD1. V lost 6 bases, J lost 2 bases, and 4 bases stayed unmatched. The V gene's germline CDR1 is SNHLY and CDR2 FYNNEI. The CDR3 sequence is 14 residues long. CDR3 amino acids: CASSDRGSTDTQYF. The CDR3 coding sequence is TGTGCCAGCAGCGACAGGGGATCCACAGATACGCAGTATTTT.

In DNA form, the CDR3 reads TGTGCCAGCAGCAGTACCAGGAACACTGAAGCTTTCTTT. It encodes CASSSTRNTEAFF. V gene TRBV5-4 combines with J gene TRBJ1-1; D not certain. The germline CDR1 and CDR2 sequences are SGHNT and YYREEE (reference sequence). The germline V and J ends were trimmed by 4 bases and 1 base, with 8 bases remaining between them. CDR3 length: 13 amino acids. The complete variable domain, with remaining parts taken from reference TRBV5-4 and TRBJ1-1, reads ETGVTQSPTHLIKTRGQQVTLRCSSQSGHNTVSWYQQALGQGPQFIFQYYREEENGRGNFPPRFSGLQFPNYSSELNVNALELDDSALYLCASSSTRNTEAFFGQGTRLTVV.

The chain recombines TRBV28 with TRBJ2-5; perhaps TRBD1 as D (5 bases). CDR1 is MDHEN, CDR2 SYDVKM, per germline. The CDR3 consists of 14 residues. V was pared by 4 bases and J by 5 bases, with 14 bases between. CDR3 protein: CASSSTPKGETQYF. CDR3 coding DNA: TGTGCCAGCAGTTCGACTCCAAAGGGGGAGACCCAGTACTTC.

V and J are TRBV24-1 and TRBJ2-5; 11 nucleotides align to TRBD2. The CDR3 extends over 16 amino acids. The germline V gene encodes CDR1 KGHDR and CDR2 SFDVKD. V dropped 3 bases and J dropped 9; count of bases not matched to a gene: 11. The CDR3 protein is CATSDGVAGGPGAQYF. The CDR3 DNA is TGTGCCACCAGTGATGGAGTAGCGGGGGGGCCAGGGGCCCAGTACTTC.

Written as DNA, the CDR3 is TGTGCCAGTAGTCTGTCCAGGTCGATTGATCAGCCCCAGCATTTT. Its protein product is CASSLSRSIDQPQHF. This rearrangement joins TRBV19 to TRBJ1-5; D gene unclear. V dropped 5 bases and J dropped 5 bases, with 16 bases sitting between them. The germline V gene has CDR1 LNHDA and CDR2 SQIVND (reference sequence). The CDR3 consists of 15 residues.

The gene calls are TRBV19 and TRBJ1-2; 7 nucleotides agree with TRBD1. Unmatched junction bases numbered 10, after V lost 6 bases and J lost 6 bases. The CDR3 is made up of 14 amino acids. Germline V lookup: CDR1 LNHDA, CDR2 SQIVND (reference sequence). CDR3: CASRQDRTHHGYTF. The CDR3 region has the DNA TGTGCCAGTAGACAGGACAGGACCCATCATGGCTACACCTTC. The full variable domain, with the rest looked up from reference TRBV19 and TRBJ1-2, is DGGITQSPKYLFRKEGQNVTLSCEQNLNHDAMYWYRQDPGQGLRLIYYSQIVNDFQKGDIAEGYSVSREKKESFPLTVTSAQKNPTAFYLCASRQDRTHHGYTFGSGTRLTVV.

CDR3 amino acids: CASSYSKGGSTDTQYF. Written as DNA, the CDR3 is TGTGCCAGCAGTTACTCGAAGGGGGGGAGCACAGATACGCAGTATTTT. The chain combines TRBV6-5 with TRBJ2-3; a possible D gene is TRBD2 (7 bases). Germline assignment: CDR1 MNHEY and CDR2 SVGAGI. Trimming left V 0 bases short and J 0 bases short, with 10 bases between. This CDR3 spans 16 amino acids.

This clone was recorded only once. This sequence joins TRBV5-4 and TRBJ2-3; weak D call: TRBD1 (7 bases). Germline CDR1 and CDR2: SGHNT and YYREEE (reference sequence). V dropped 10 bases and J dropped 0 bases, with 21 bases sitting between them. The CDR3 has 16 amino acids. CDR3 bases: TGTGCCCTTCAGAGGCAGGGGGGTTTAAGCACAGATACGCAGTATTTT. Residues: CALQRQGGLSTDTQYF.

The chain is built from TRBV3-1 (or the pseudogene TRBV3-2) and TRBJ1-1, with 12 bases aligning to TRBD1. V gave up 8 bases and J gave up 0 bases; unmatched junction bases: 7. CDR3 length: 16 amino acids. CDR1 and CDR2 from the germline V gene are LGHDT and YNNKEL (reference sequence). CDR3 nucleotides: TGTGCCAGCCGAGGGACAGGGGGCGCCTTGAACACTGAAGCTTTCTTT. Encoded protein: CASRGTGGALNTEAFF.

The chain employs TRBV25-1 and TRBJ1-2; D is uncertain. From germline, CDR1 is MGHDK and CDR2 SYGVNS. V lost 4 bases and J lost 4, with 13 bases in between. This CDR3 is built from 14 residues. CDR3 bases: TGTGCCAGCAGTGGCAACAGCCGCCCCTATGGCTACACCTTC. Translating it yields CASSGNSRPYGYTF.

The rearrangement joins TRBV12-3 or TRBV12-4 to TRBJ1-1, with D uncertain. The V and J ends lost 6 bases and 1 base respectively, with 9 bases between them. The CDR3 has 13 residues. CDR3: CASSKHGNTEAFF. Here the CDR3 DNA reads TGTGCCAGCAGCAAACATGGGAACACTGAAGCTTTCTTT.

This clone has a handful of counts. The gene calls are TRBV18 and TRBJ1-2, with 8 nucleotides matching TRBD1. V lost 1 base, J lost 1 base, and 11 bases stayed unmatched. Germline CDR1 and CDR2: KGHSH and LQKENI. The CDR3 consists of 18 residues. DNA for the CDR3: TGTGCCAGCTCACCACAAGGACAGGGTCGAAGTATTAACTATGGCTACACCTTC. This translates into CASSPQGQGRSINYGYTF.

The chain joins TRBV18 to TRBJ1-4; TRBD1 matches at 8 bases. With 3 bases clipped from V and 5 bases from J, the junction kept 8 bases outside the gene matches. The CDR3 extends over 16 amino acids. Looked up from germline, CDR1 is KGHSH and CDR2 is LQKENI. CDR3 in DNA: TGTGCCAGCTCACCGATTCCGGGACAGGCCAATGAAAAACTGTTTTTT. Translated, it gives CASSPIPGQANEKLFF.

The genes are TRBV12-3 or TRBV12-4 and TRBJ1-2; D is undetermined. V lost 6 bases and J 4 bases, leaving 12 bases between the germline ends. CDR3 length equals 13 residues. CDR3 amino acids: CASRTGKSYGYTF. In nucleotides, the CDR3 is TGTGCCAGCAGGACCGGGAAAAGCTATGGCTACACCTTC.

This clone was detected a few times. The rearrangement links TRBV3-1 (or the pseudogene TRBV3-2) to TRBJ1-3; a weak D match, TRBD1 (6 bases). Per germline, CDR1 LGHDT and CDR2 YNNKEL (reference sequence). The ends were cut back, 4 bases at V and 0 bases at J, with 7 bases in the middle. The CDR3 runs 14 residues. This CDR3 is CASSPDSSGNTIYF. CDR3 DNA: TGTGCCAGCAGCCCGGACAGCTCTGGAAACACCATATATTTT.

This clone was detected only once. This chain connects TRBV5-1 to TRBJ2-3; 11 bases align to TRBD2. Trimming at V came to 2 bases and at J to 4 bases, leaving 3 bases not matched to a gene. This CDR3 comprises 15 residues. Looked up from germline, CDR1 is SGHRS and CDR2 is YFSETQ. The CDR3 sequence: CASSFSGGAADTQYF. The CDR3, as DNA: TGCGCCAGCAGCTTTAGCGGGGGGGCTGCAGATACGCAGTATTTT.

The V call is TRBV7-6, the J call TRBJ1-3; D ambiguous. This CDR3 spans 13 amino acids. Trimming took off 5 bases at V and 0 bases at J, with 5 bases between the two ends. Germline CDR1 is SGHVS and CDR2 is FNYEAQ. CDR3: CASSLSSGNTIYF. The CDR3, as DNA: TGTGCCAGCAGCCTTAGCTCTGGAAACACCATATATTTT. The entire variable domain, with the rest obtained from reference TRBV7-6 and TRBJ1-3, is as follows: GAGVSQSPRYKVTKRGQDVALRCDPISGHVSLYWYRQALGQGPEFLTYFNYEAQQDKSGLPNDRFSAERPEGSISTLTIQRTEQRDSAMYRCASSLSSGNTIYFGEGSWLTVV.

DNA for the CDR3: TGTGCCAGCTCTCCGGGACAGGGGGCCGGTCAGCCCCAGCATTTT. As protein: CASSPGQGAGQPQHF. The chain combines TRBV18 with TRBJ1-5; 12 positions agree with TRBD1. V lost 6 bases, J lost 6 bases, and 6 bases stayed unmatched. The germline V gene encodes CDR1 KGHSH and CDR2 LQKENI. The CDR3 contains 15 residues.

The chain joins TRBV19 to TRBJ1-3; D may be TRBD1 (5 bases). CDR1 is LNHDA, CDR2 SQIVND, per germline (reference sequence). The length of the CDR3 is 15 residues. V dropped 7 bases and J dropped 0 bases, with 13 bases sitting between them. The CDR3 DNA is TGTGCCAGTAAAGCGTCAGGGCTCTCTGGAAACACCATATATTTT. Its translation: CASKASGLSGNTIYF.

The V call is TRBV7-3, the J call TRBJ2-1; the match to TRBD1 covers 8 bases. This CDR3 contains 15 residues. V shed 5 bases, J shed 6 bases, and the junction held 9 bases outside the gene matches. Germline V gene lookup returns CDR1 SGHTA and CDR2 FQGTGA. The chain's CDR3 is CASSQGQGSGNEQFF. CDR3 in DNA: TGTGCCAGCAGCCAAGGACAGGGAAGTGGCAATGAGCAGTTCTTC.

The chain links TRBV6-5 to TRBJ1-3, with D tentatively TRBD1 (6 bases). Per germline, CDR1 MNHEY and CDR2 SVGAGI. The CDR3 totals 15 residues. V lost 4 bases, J lost 0 bases, and 10 bases lay in between. The CDR3 is CASSSTGYSGNTIYF. Here the CDR3 DNA reads TGTGCCAGCAGTTCGACAGGATACTCTGGAAACACCATATATTTT.

This clone has a single count. The chain employs TRBV5-4 and TRBJ1-1; D is unclear. The ends were cut back, 1 base at V and 1 base at J, with 11 bases in the middle. The CDR3 runs 15 residues. CDR1 is SGHNT and CDR2 is YYREEE in the germline V gene (reference sequence). The CDR3 is CASSLPPPGNTEAFF. DNA of the CDR3: TGTGCCAGCAGCTTGCCCCCCCCAGGGAACACTGAAGCTTTCTTT.

The CDR3 nucleotides read TGTGCCAGCAGCATGCTGGGGGGGACCCAGTACTTC. Its translation: CASSMLGGTQYF. The chain has TRBV11-2 and TRBJ2-5; D may be TRBD2 (6 bases). This CDR3 has 12 amino acids. Germline assignment: CDR1 SGHAT and CDR2 FQNNGV. The V end lost 5 bases, the J end lost 7 bases, and 11 bases lay between the germline ends. The full variable domain, in which reference TRBV11-2 and TRBJ2-5 provide the parts outside the CDR3, is EAGVAQSPRYKIIEKRQSVAFWCNPISGHATLYWYQQILGQGPKLLIQFQNNGVVDDSQLPKDRFSAERLKGVDSTLKIQPAKLEDSAVYLCASSMLGGTQYFGPGTRLLVL.

This CDR3 is CASSVAVDRAFNEQFF. The CDR3 DNA follows: TGTGCCAGCAGCGTAGCCGTAGACAGGGCCTTCAATGAGCAGTTCTTC. V gene TRBV9 combines with J gene TRBJ2-1; 7 positions match TRBD1. The CDR3 is 16 amino acids. Trimming removed 0 bases from V and 6 bases from J; junction bases left unmatched: 9. Germline-derived CDR1 and CDR2 are SGDLS and YYNGEE.

In this sample, this clone turned up a few times. The V gene is TRBV3-1 (or the pseudogene TRBV3-2), the J gene TRBJ2-1, with 10 bases fitting TRBD1. The V segment lost 1 base and the J segment 7 bases; nucleotides outside the gene matches: 10. This CDR3 contains 17 residues. The germline V gene encodes CDR1 LGHDT and CDR2 YNNKEL (reference sequence). CDR3 nucleotide sequence: TGTGCCAGCAGCCAAGGGGCCAGGACAGGGGGACGTAATGAGCAGTTCTTC. This translates into CASSQGARTGGRNEQFF.

J is TRBJ1-6 and V is TRBV19; no clear D. This CDR3 contains 13 residues. CDR1 and CDR2 (germline): LNHDA, SQIVND (reference sequence). The germline V and J ends were trimmed by 7 bases and 10 bases, with 14 bases remaining between them. The CDR3 spells CASNRGAGSPLHF. CDR3 in DNA: TGTGCCAGTAATCGGGGTGCCGGGTCACCCCTCCACTTT.

The chain carries TRBV3-1 (or the pseudogene TRBV3-2) and TRBJ2-1; TRBD2 aligns across 9 bases. Germline CDR1 and CDR2: LGHDT and YNNKEL (reference sequence). The CDR3 runs 15 residues. V gave up 4 bases and J gave up 7 bases; unmatched junction bases: 8. CDR3 bases: TGTGCCAGCAGCCCCCGCGGGGGGGCGGGAAATGAGCAGTTCTTC. This encodes CASSPRGGAGNEQFF.

This chain links TRBV29-1 with TRBJ1-1; D not resolved. The germline V gene has CDR1 SQVTM and CDR2 ANQGSEA. The CDR3 covers 12 residues. V lost 7 bases and J 6 bases, leaving 15 bases between the germline ends. CDR3 bases: TGCAGCGGCGTTAGTAGTTTCCCTGAAGCTTTCTTT. Translated: CSGVSSFPEAFF.

The rearrangement uses TRBV7-9 and TRBJ1-5, with D unresolved. The CDR3 loop spans 12 amino acids. V was clipped by 4 bases and J by 6 bases, with 7 bases between them. CDR1 and CDR2 (germline): SEHNR, FQNEAQ (reference sequence). In DNA form, the CDR3 reads TGTGCCAGCAGCTCCGAGAGTCAGCCCCAGCATTTT. Translation: CASSSESQPQHF.

The gene calls are TRBV3-1 (or the pseudogene TRBV3-2) and TRBJ1-1; perhaps TRBD1 as D (6 bases). The CDR3 is 17 residues long. V lost 1 base to trimming and J lost 4 bases, with 19 bases between them. Germline CDR1 is LGHDT and CDR2 is YNNKEL (reference sequence). This CDR3 reads CASSQGGAGARGTEAFF. Here the CDR3 DNA reads TGTGCCAGCAGCCAAGGAGGGGCAGGGGCGAGGGGCACTGAAGCTTTCTTT.

The chain carries TRBV2 and TRBJ2-5; 8 nucleotides line up with TRBD1. Losses at the gene ends were 7 bases for V and 2 bases for J; bases not matched to a gene: 3. There are 13 residues in the CDR3. In germline, CDR1 is SNHLY, CDR2 FYNNEI. The CDR3 region has the DNA TGTGCCAGCATCAGGGACAGGCAAGAGACCCAGTACTTC. Translation: CASIRDRQETQYF.